Presented here are 30 T cell receptor beta chains from one specimen sequenced in a study of blood T cell repertoires in COVID-19. The method was immunoSEQ multiplex PCR; TCRdb's version includes in-frame clones alone and lacks a portion of them. The sample includes about 210,000 clones, around 82% of them seen just once. Sequenced material: peripheral blood. The source of these receptors is a woman between 35 and 50 years old with active or convalescent COVID-19.

The chain recombines TRBV5-4 with TRBJ1-4; 10 bases align to TRBD1. This CDR3 spans 14 amino acids. Per the germline V gene, CDR1 is SGHNT and CDR2 is YYREEE (reference sequence). Trimming cost V 10 bases and J 7 bases; bases outside gene matches: 10. The CDR3 sequence: CACARGQGTEKLFF. DNA for the CDR3: TGTGCCTGTGCTCGGGGACAGGGGACTGAAAAACTGTTTTTT.

The chain combines TRBV15 with TRBJ1-5; 7 positions match TRBD1. The CDR3 consists of 16 residues. Germline CDR1 is LNHNV and CDR2 is YYDKDF (reference sequence). The V segment lost 5 bases and the J segment 3 bases; nucleotides outside the gene matches: 10. In DNA form, the CDR3 reads TGTGCCACCAGCTATTTTAAGGGACAGTTCAATCAGCCCCAGCATTTT. Amino acids: CATSYFKGQFNQPQHF.

This clone came up once. This chain uses TRBV4-2 with TRBJ2-2, with 13 positions matching TRBD2. Unmatched junction bases numbered 3, after V lost 0 bases and J lost 2 bases. The germline V gene has CDR1 LGHNA and CDR2 YNFKEQ. The CDR3 has 18 residues. CDR3 in DNA: TGTGCCAGCAGCCAAGAACTAGCGGGGGGGCCAAACACCGGGGAGCTGTTTTTT. Encoded protein: CASSQELAGGPNTGELFF.

V usage is TRBV4-2 and J usage is TRBJ2-1, with D perhaps matching TRBD1 (6 bases). Germline assignment: CDR1 LGHNA and CDR2 YNFKEQ. The length of the CDR3 is 13 residues. V was pared by 1 base and J by 6 bases, with 7 bases between. For the CDR3, the DNA is TGTGCCAGCAGCCAAGGGGGGCCCAATGAGCAGTTCTTC. Encoded protein: CASSQGGPNEQFF.

V usage is TRBV10-3 and J usage is TRBJ1-2; 11 bases align to TRBD1. V lost 7 bases, J lost 6 bases, and 13 bases stayed unmatched. Germline V gene data show CDR1 as ENHRY and CDR2 as SYGVKD. The CDR3 extends over 16 amino acids. The CDR3 here is CAITWGQGDNVDGYTF. In DNA form, the CDR3 reads TGTGCCATCACGTGGGGACAGGGGGATAACGTTGATGGCTACACCTTC.

This rearrangement joins TRBV11-2 to TRBJ2-5; D gene ambiguous. Deletions cut 5 bases from V and 2 bases from J, with 9 bases between. The CDR3 is 13 amino acids. Germline loops: CDR1 SGHAT, CDR2 FQNNGV. The CDR3 region is CASSPQPQETQYF. CDR3 coding DNA: TGTGCCAGCAGCCCACAGCCTCAAGAGACCCAGTACTTC. The full variable domain, with the rest looked up from reference TRBV11-2 and TRBJ2-5, is EAGVAQSPRYKIIEKRQSVAFWCNPISGHATLYWYQQILGQGPKLLIQFQNNGVVDDSQLPKDRFSAERLKGVDSTLKIQPAKLEDSAVYLCASSPQPQETQYFGPGTRLLVL.

Here the CDR3 reads CASSDPAGGTYEQYF. Here the CDR3 DNA reads TGTGCCAGCAGTGACCCGGCGGGAGGTACCTACGAGCAGTACTTC. The chain combines TRBV2 with TRBJ2-7; 8 nucleotides agree with TRBD2. V shed 3 bases, J shed 2 bases, and the junction held 6 bases outside the gene matches. Germline loops: CDR1 SNHLY, CDR2 FYNNEI. The CDR3 has 15 amino acids.

The chain employs TRBV6-6 and TRBJ1-1; 8 bases map to TRBD1. Germline V gene lookup returns CDR1 MNHNY and CDR2 SVGAGI (reference sequence). The CDR3 length is 16 residues. V was pared by 2 bases and J by 0 bases, with 5 bases of the junction left unmatched. The CDR3 region is CASSYPRGLMNTEAFF. CDR3 sequence (DNA): TGTGCCAGCAGTTACCCCAGGGGGCTGATGAACACTGAAGCTTTCTTT.

V is TRBV5-6 and J is TRBJ2-2, with TRBD1 matching 9 bases. Losses at the gene ends were 1 base for V and 4 bases for J; bases not matched to a gene: 5. Germline V gene lookup returns CDR1 SGHDT and CDR2 YYEEEE. The CDR3 runs to 16 residues. The CDR3 DNA reads TGTGCCAGCAGCTTGCGCACAGGGGGCCTCACCGGGGAGCTGTTTTTT. Its protein is CASSLRTGGLTGELFF.

This clone was observed a handful of times. The rearrangement links TRBV11-2 to TRBJ1-2; the D gene is possibly TRBD1 (5 bases). This CDR3 is 15 amino acids long. Per germline, CDR1 SGHAT and CDR2 FQNNGV. Trimming pared 1 base from V and 6 bases from J, leaving 15 bases between. The CDR3 sequence is CASSLGQGGLNGYTF. As DNA, the CDR3 is TGTGCCAGCAGCTTAGGGCAGGGCGGATTGAATGGCTACACCTTC.

V gene TRBV7-9 combines with J gene TRBJ1-2; D remains unclear. The length of the CDR3 is 11 residues. Germline V lookup: CDR1 SEHNR, CDR2 FQNEAQ (reference sequence). The ends were cut back, 5 bases at V and 4 bases at J, with 5 bases in the middle. This chain's CDR3 is CASSPLYGYTF. As DNA, the CDR3 is TGTGCCAGCAGCCCTCTCTATGGCTACACCTTC.

The V and J genes are TRBV4-2 and TRBJ1-5; the D is unclear. This CDR3 has 16 residues. In germline, CDR1 is LGHNA, CDR2 YNFKEQ. The V and J ends lost 0 bases and 6 bases respectively, with 15 bases between them. This chain's CDR3 is CASSQDLGGWGQPQHF. As DNA, the CDR3 is TGTGCCAGCAGCCAAGATTTGGGAGGGTGGGGTCAGCCCCAGCATTTT.

The chain joins TRBV10-3 to TRBJ2-3; possible D gene TRBD2, 5 bases. Germline values: CDR1 ENHRY, CDR2 SYGVKD. This CDR3 comprises 16 residues. Trimming stripped 0 bases from V and 1 base from J, with 11 bases between. The CDR3 DNA reads TGTGCCATCAGTGAGTCAACGGGAATGGGCACAGATACGCAGTATTTT. The encoded protein is CAISESTGMGTDTQYF.

J is TRBJ1-1 and V is TRBV11-3; 7 bases match TRBD1. Germline assignment: CDR1 SGHNT and CDR2 YENEEA. Losses at the gene ends were 3 bases for V and 5 bases for J; bases not matched to a gene: 6. The CDR3 totals 14 residues. Written as DNA, the CDR3 is TGTGCCAGCAGCTTTGCAGGGGGACAAACTGAAGCTTTCTTT. Its protein product is CASSFAGGQTEAFF.

The chain has TRBV2 and TRBJ2-3; 12 bases fit TRBD2. This CDR3 has 14 amino acids. Trimming took 7 bases from V and 3 from J; bases not matched to a gene: 2. Germline V CDR1 and CDR2: SNHLY, FYNNEI. CDR3 region: CASKLAGGTDTQYF. The CDR3 nucleotides read TGTGCCAGCAAACTAGCGGGGGGTACAGATACGCAGTATTTT.

The V call is TRBV6-1, the J call TRBJ1-2; unclear D gene. V lost 2 bases and J lost 8, with 18 bases in between. The germline gives CDR1 MNHNS, CDR2 SASEGT. This CDR3 spans 15 amino acids. The CDR3 region is CASSEPGLFEGGYTF. In DNA, the CDR3 is TGTGCCAGCAGTGAACCGGGCCTCTTCGAGGGAGGCTACACCTTC.

The chain joins TRBV29-1 to TRBJ1-3; 7 bases line up with TRBD1. Germline V gene data show CDR1 as SQVTM and CDR2 as ANQGSEA. V was clipped by 7 bases and J by 11 bases; unmatched bases: 8. The CDR3 is 11 residues long. CDR3 region: CSAERQGSIYF. In DNA, the CDR3 is TGCAGCGCCGAGAGACAGGGATCCATATATTTT.

The V and J genes are TRBV29-1 and TRBJ1-2; D call uncertain. This CDR3 is 12 amino acids long. V lost 4 bases to trimming and J lost 6 bases, with 12 bases between them. Germline V gives CDR1 SQVTM, CDR2 ANQGSEA. CDR3 DNA: TGCAGCGTTGCTCGGCAGAGGGATGGCTACACCTTC. This codes for CSVARQRDGYTF.

This chain uses TRBV5-1 with TRBJ2-1; maybe TRBD1 (6 bases). From germline, CDR1 is SGHRS and CDR2 YFSETQ. This CDR3 has 14 amino acids. V lost 0 bases and J lost 8, with 12 bases in between. Here the CDR3 reads CASSLGTAGDEQFF. CDR3 sequence (DNA): TGCGCCAGCAGCTTGGGGACAGCTGGGGATGAGCAGTTCTTC. Full variable domain (missing parts from reference TRBV5-1 and TRBJ2-1): KAGVTQTPRYLIKTRGQQVTLSCSPISGHRSVSWYQQTPGQGLQFLFEYFSETQRNKGNFPGRFSGRQFSNSRSEMNVSTLELGDSALYLCASSLGTAGDEQFFGPGTRLTVL.

The chain has TRBV28 and TRBJ1-1; D not certain. The CDR3 totals 15 residues. The V end was cut by 5 bases, the J end by 5 bases, with 18 bases between. Germline values: CDR1 MDHEN, CDR2 SYDVKM. In DNA, the CDR3 is TGTGCCAGCAGTCCTTGGGGAGGGCGAGGAACTGAAGCTTTCTTT. It encodes CASSPWGGRGTEAFF. The variable domain in full, with the rest retrieved from reference TRBV28 and TRBJ1-1, is DVKVTQSSRYLVKRTGEKVFLECVQDMDHENMFWYRQDPGLGLRLIYFSYDVKMKEKGDIPEGYSVSREKKERFSLILESASTNQTSMYLCASSPWGGRGTEAFFGQGTRLTVV.

The rearrangement uses TRBV14 and TRBJ2-3; maybe TRBD1 (5 bases). The CDR3 covers 16 residues. CDR1 is SGHDN, CDR2 FVKESK, per germline. V was clipped by 1 base and J by 1 base, with 12 bases between them. CDR3 sequence: CASSQGPRVGTDTQYF. The CDR3 DNA follows: TGTGCCAGCAGCCAAGGCCCCAGGGTTGGCACAGATACGCAGTATTTT.

The gene calls are TRBV19 and TRBJ1-4, with D possibly TRBD1 on 6 matching bases. CDR3 length: 15 amino acids. Trimming removed 2 bases at V and 8 bases at J, with 15 bases between. Germline CDR1 reads LNHDA; CDR2 reads SQIVND (reference sequence). CDR3 sequence (DNA): TGTGCCAGTAGTATACCGGGGGGCAGTCGGGAAAAACTGTTTTTT. Translation gives CASSIPGGSREKLFF.

The chain couples TRBV28 to TRBJ2-7, with a tentative D call TRBD2 (6 bases). The CDR3 loop spans 14 amino acids. V gave up 2 bases and J gave up 7 bases, with 15 bases separating them. CDR1 and CDR2 (germline): MDHEN, SYDVKM. The CDR3 DNA reads TGTGCCAGCAGTTTAAGTTTTGGGCGGGAAGAGCAGTACTTC. Protein: CASSLSFGREEQYF.

The chain uses TRBV20-1 and TRBJ1-3, with unresolved D. This CDR3 spans 15 amino acids. V lost 3 bases and J 0 bases, leaving 12 bases between the germline ends. Germline V gives CDR1 DFQATT, CDR2 SNEGSKA (reference sequence). The CDR3 sequence: CSASGRLSSGNTIYF. The CDR3 DNA reads as TGCAGTGCTAGTGGCCGGTTGAGCTCTGGAAACACCATATATTTT.

The genes are TRBV19 and TRBJ1-2; no definite D call. The germline V gene encodes CDR1 LNHDA and CDR2 SQIVND (reference sequence). V shed 8 bases and J shed 4 bases, with 11 bases lying between them. CDR3 length: 12 amino acids. The CDR3 DNA reads TGTGCCAGTGGCTTTTCAGTCTATGGCTACACCTTC. It specifies CASGFSVYGYTF.

In this sample, this clone turned up many times. The chain has TRBV7-8 and TRBJ2-2, with 7 bases matching TRBD1. The CDR3 length is 17 residues. V lost 5 bases to trimming and J lost 6 bases; unmatched junction nucleotides: 15. Germline lookup yields CDR1 SGHVS and CDR2 FQNEAQ. CDR3 nucleotides: TGTGCCAGCAGCCCTGTGAGGGACAGCAGGATTGCCGGGGAGCTGTTTTTT. Encoded protein: CASSPVRDSRIAGELFF.

With respect to this clone: Relative to the germline gene, one junction end is altered; a read error may explain this. This chain uses TRBV7-7 with TRBJ2-2; 8 nucleotides align to TRBD1. Germline lookup yields CDR1 SSHAT and CDR2 FNYEAQ (reference sequence). The CDR3 length is 14 residues. CDR3 residues: CASRGQDGTGELFF. CDR3 DNA sequence: TGTGCTAGCAGGGGACAGGACGGAACCGGGGAGCTGTTTTTT.

The rearrangement joins TRBV6-5 to TRBJ1-1; D is perhaps TRBD1 (6 bases). The CDR3 loop spans 13 amino acids. CDR1 MNHEY and CDR2 SVGAGI come from the germline V gene. V lost 7 bases and J 4 bases, leaving 13 bases between the germline ends. As DNA, the CDR3 is TGTGCCAGCATTATGAGGGGGGGCACTGAAGCTTTCTTT. This sequence encodes CASIMRGGTEAFF.

This clone was detected only a few times. V is TRBV5-1 and J is TRBJ2-7; 8 bases align to TRBD1. The CDR3 contains 15 residues. Germline V gene sequence: CDR1 SGHRS, CDR2 YFSETQ. Unmatched junction bases numbered 7, after V lost 0 bases and J lost 5 bases. CDR3 nucleotides: TGCGCCAGCAGCTTGGCCGGGACAGGTTACAACGAGCAGTACTTC. It is translated as CASSLAGTGYNEQYF. The variable domain in full, with the rest retrieved from reference TRBV5-1 and TRBJ2-7, is KAGVTQTPRYLIKTRGQQVTLSCSPISGHRSVSWYQQTPGQGLQFLFEYFSETQRNKGNFPGRFSGRQFSNSRSEMNVSTLELGDSALYLCASSLAGTGYNEQYFGPGTRLTVT.

DNA of the CDR3: TGTGCCAGCAGCGTATTAGGAGGCTCCTACAATGAGCAGTTCTTC. It encodes CASSVLGGSYNEQFF. The V call is TRBV9, the J call TRBJ2-1, with D possibly TRBD2 on 5 matching bases. CDR3 length: 15 amino acids. Trimming took 1 base from V and 0 from J, leaving 8 bases between them. Germline V gene sequence: CDR1 SGDLS, CDR2 YYNGEE. Full variable domain (missing parts from reference TRBV9 and TRBJ2-1): DSGVTQTPKHLITATGQRVTLRCSPRSGDLSVYWYQQSLDQGLQFLIQYYNGEERAKGNILERFSAQQFPDLHSELNLSSLELGDSALYFCASSVLGGSYNEQFFGPGTRLTVL.